This T cell receptor beta chain was sequenced during a study of T cell responses to AZD1222 COVID-19 vaccine. Per germline, CDR1 KGHSH and CDR2 LQKENI. This CDR3 spans 16 amino acids. V was pared by 3 bases and J by 2 bases, with 16 bases between. Comment on this clone: The antigen remains unidentified.

Sequencing was performed with immunoSEQ multiplex PCR; in TCRdb, only in-frame clones are kept and a portion is missing. The table records 130,000 or so clones, over 75% of them present only once. Study conclusions and caveats: Among spike-specific TCRs, nearly half reportedly target unmutated variant regions. It should be noted that donors were predominantly white British and more often female, and clonal diversity was possibly underestimated.

V is TRBV18 and J is TRBJ1-2, with a weak D call TRBD1 (6 bases). The starting material was peripheral blood, obtained on day 0 of AZD1222 vaccination. This TCR was sampled from an adult in good health. The CDR3 sequence: CASSPLQGLTNYGYTF. The CDR3 DNA is TGTGCCAGCTCACCCCTACAGGGTTTGACAAACTATGGCTACACCTTC.